The 28 T cell receptor beta chains in this list originate from one sample, sequenced in a study of blood T cell repertoires in COVID-19. Sequencing was performed with immunoSEQ multiplex PCR; in TCRdb, only in-frame clones are kept and a portion is missing. The sample holds more than 95,000 clones, 65% to 80% seen once. Specimen: peripheral blood. These receptors were obtained from a man aged 70-80 years with acute or convalescent COVID-19.

The V and J genes are TRBV7-9 and TRBJ2-4; possibly TRBD1 for D (5 bases). Germline V lookup: CDR1 SEHNR, CDR2 FQNEAQ (reference sequence). The CDR3 has 14 residues. V lost 5 bases and J lost 8, with 16 bases in between. The CDR3 DNA sequence: TGTGCCAGCAGCCCCAGGACATCGTCGGACATTCAGTACTTC. It encodes CASSPRTSSDIQYF.

The V and J genes are TRBV19 and TRBJ2-7; 8 positions agree with TRBD1. The CDR3 spans 16 residues. With 3 bases clipped from V and 7 bases from J, the junction kept 14 bases outside the gene matches. Germline CDR1 is LNHDA and CDR2 is SQIVND (reference sequence). The DNA of the CDR3 is TGTGCCAGTAGTATCGGAGGGGACAGGACTGATGAGGAGCAGTACTTC. Translation gives CASSIGGDRTDEEQYF.

This clone turned up a few times. The V gene is TRBV5-1, the J gene TRBJ2-5; the D is unclear. The CDR3 loop spans 15 amino acids. V dropped 1 base and J dropped 1 base, with 11 bases sitting between them. Germline-derived CDR1 and CDR2 are SGHRS and YFSETQ. CDR3 DNA sequence: TGCGCCAGCAGCTTGCTTGGTGTCAGCCAAGAGACCCAGTACTTC. This gives the protein CASSLLGVSQETQYF.

This sequence joins TRBV9 and TRBJ1-2; D perhaps matches TRBD1 (6 bases). Trimming cost V 3 bases and J 6 bases, with 18 bases left between them. The CDR3 sequence is 15 residues long. Germline CDR1 SGDLS, CDR2 YYNGEE. CDR3 coding DNA: TGTGCCAGCAGCGGCTATCCTACGGACAGAGATGGCTACACCTTC. Amino acids: CASSGYPTDRDGYTF.

V gene TRBV11-2 combines with J gene TRBJ2-1; 7 bases fit TRBD2. CDR3 size: 17 residues. Germline V CDR1 and CDR2: SGHAT, FQNNGV. Trimming removed 2 bases from V and 7 bases from J; junction bases left unmatched: 14. CDR3 in DNA: TGTGCCAGCAGCTTAAGTGTGGGCGGGGAGGGATGGAATGAGCAGTTCTTC. Translated: CASSLSVGGEGWNEQFF.

The chain joins TRBV6-5 to TRBJ1-5; maybe TRBD1 (6 bases). V was clipped by 7 bases and J by 7 bases, with 14 bases between them. This CDR3 has 13 amino acids. CDR1 and CDR2 from the germline V gene are MNHEY and SVGAGI. Here the CDR3 reads CASTGGQFQPQHF. The CDR3 DNA reads as TGTGCCAGCACGGGGGGGCAGTTCCAGCCCCAGCATTTT.

This chain uses TRBV19 with TRBJ2-7; D might be TRBD2 (6 bases). CDR1 is LNHDA and CDR2 is SQIVND in the germline V gene (reference sequence). The CDR3 consists of 15 residues. V gave up 3 bases and J gave up 3 bases, with 15 bases separating them. The CDR3 protein is CASSITVRGNYEQYF. The CDR3, as DNA: TGTGCCAGTAGTATCACAGTGCGGGGAAACTACGAGCAGTACTTC.

This clone has only a few counts. The sample holds other DNA sequences that translate to the same CDR3. The gene calls are TRBV18 and TRBJ1-6; 8 positions match TRBD1. The CDR3 totals 15 residues. Germline CDR1 is KGHSH and CDR2 is LQKENI. The junction had 5 bases not matched to a gene; V was cut back by 3 bases and J by 7 bases. The CDR3 nucleotides read TGTGCCAGCTCACCGTCGACAGGGGCCAATTCACCCCTCCACTTT. It translates to CASSPSTGANSPLHF.

The chain uses TRBV5-1 and TRBJ2-5, with D possibly TRBD1 on 7 matching bases. CDR1 and CDR2 (germline): SGHRS, YFSETQ. The CDR3 runs to 14 residues. V was shortened by 4 bases and J by 1 base, with 11 bases between the two germline ends. This chain's CDR3 is CASSPGGFQETQYF. DNA for the CDR3: TGCGCCAGCAGCCCAGGGGGGTTCCAAGAGACCCAGTACTTC.

The chain couples TRBV30 to TRBJ2-3; 10 bases align to TRBD1. Germline CDR1 is GTSNPN and CDR2 is SVGIG (reference sequence). There are 15 residues in the CDR3. The ends lost 4 bases at V and 2 bases at J; junction bases unmatched: 6. This chain's CDR3 is CAWTWGQGYTDTQYF. DNA of the CDR3: TGTGCCTGGACCTGGGGACAGGGGTACACAGATACGCAGTATTTT.

The chain couples TRBV5-1 to TRBJ2-7, with no clear D. V was shortened by 1 base and J by 2 bases, with 16 bases between the two germline ends. Germline CDR1 is SGHRS and CDR2 is YFSETQ. The CDR3 runs to 16 residues. The CDR3 region is CASSLSVGFTAYEQYF. The CDR3 nucleotides read TGCGCCAGCAGCTTGTCTGTGGGCTTCACGGCCTACGAGCAGTACTTC. Together with reference TRBV5-1 and TRBJ2-7, the CDR3 gives the full variable domain: KAGVTQTPRYLIKTRGQQVTLSCSPISGHRSVSWYQQTPGQGLQFLFEYFSETQRNKGNFPGRFSGRQFSNSRSEMNVSTLELGDSALYLCASSLSVGFTAYEQYFGPGTRLTVT.

V usage is TRBV5-8 and J usage is TRBJ1-5; unclear D gene. The germline V gene has CDR1 SGHTS and CDR2 YDEGEE. The CDR3 spans 17 residues. The V end was cut by 0 bases, the J end by 4 bases, with 17 bases between. The CDR3 DNA is TGTGCCAGCAGCTTGGGGGGAGGTGGGAATCTGAATCAGCCCCAGCATTTT. It codes for CASSLGGGGNLNQPQHF.

The chain is built from TRBV9 and TRBJ1-2; a weak D match, TRBD1 (5 bases). Germline values: CDR1 SGDLS, CDR2 YYNGEE. This CDR3 has 15 amino acids. Trimming removed 0 bases from V and 2 bases from J, with 11 bases in between. The chain's CDR3 is CASSVEGFVNYGYTF. DNA of the CDR3: TGTGCCAGCAGCGTAGAGGGGTTTGTCAACTATGGCTACACCTTC.

The rearrangement links TRBV18 to TRBJ2-3, with 9 positions matching TRBD1. The CDR3 consists of 16 residues. Trimming removed 3 bases from V and 4 bases from J; junction bases left unmatched: 8. Germline-derived CDR1 and CDR2 are KGHSH and LQKENI. CDR3 loop: CASSPTGTGWADTQYF. The CDR3 DNA is TGTGCCAGCTCACCTACCGGGACAGGGTGGGCAGATACGCAGTATTTT. Filled out from reference TRBV18 and TRBJ2-3, the complete variable domain reads NAGVMQNPRHLVRRRGQEARLRCSPMKGHSHVYWYRQLPEEGLKFMVYLQKENIIDESGMPKERFSAEFPKEGPSILRIQQVVRGDSAAYFCASSPTGTGWADTQYFGPGTRLTVL.

The J gene is TRBJ2-2, the V gene TRBV6-5; 8 bases align to TRBD1. J was trimmed by 3 bases and V by 8 bases; bases with no gene match: 2. CDR1 MNHEY and CDR2 SVGAGI come from the germline V gene. This CDR3 contains 13 residues. CDR3 nucleotides: TGTGCCAGCGCAGGGGGCGACACCGGGGAGCTGTTTTTT. This gives the protein CASAGGDTGELFF.

In its sample, this clone was seen a few times. V and J are TRBV6-4 and TRBJ1-2, with a possible D match to TRBD1 (6 bases). Germline V lookup: CDR1 MRHNA, CDR2 SNTAGT. There are 14 residues in the CDR3. V was clipped by 4 bases and J by 4 bases, with 13 bases between them. CDR3 loop: CASSAEQGSYGYTF. CDR3 sequence (DNA): TGTGCCAGCAGTGCCGAACAGGGAAGCTATGGCTACACCTTC.

J is TRBJ2-5 and V is TRBV7-9, with 8 bases matching TRBD2. V shed 3 bases and J 1 base; nucleotides not matched to a gene: 1. Germline assignment: CDR1 SEHNR and CDR2 FQNEAQ (reference sequence). The CDR3 extends over 14 amino acids. The CDR3 reads CASSFSGTQETQYF. CDR3 bases: TGTGCCAGCAGCTTTAGCGGGACCCAAGAGACCCAGTACTTC.

This sequence joins TRBV6-6 and TRBJ1-4; D may be TRBD1 (5 bases). V lost 2 bases, J lost 2 bases, and 9 bases lay in between. Per the germline V gene, CDR1 is MNHNY and CDR2 is SVGAGI (reference sequence). The CDR3 is made up of 15 amino acids. CDR3 coding DNA: TGTGCCAGCAGTTACCCAACAGGTACTAATGAAAAACTGTTTTTT. Translating gives CASSYPTGTNEKLFF.

The chain recombines TRBV7-2 with TRBJ2-7; a weak D match, TRBD2 (6 bases). The CDR3 extends over 16 amino acids. V was shortened by 5 bases and J by 3 bases, with 20 bases between the two germline ends. Per germline, CDR1 SGHTA and CDR2 FQGNSA. CDR3 protein: CASSTSGQRPGYEQYF. Here the CDR3 DNA reads TGTGCCAGCAGCACAAGCGGGCAGCGGCCTGGCTACGAGCAGTACTTC.

This CDR3 is CATRITSGRAGETQYF. In DNA form, the CDR3 reads TGTGCCACCAGAATTACTAGCGGGAGGGCCGGTGAGACCCAGTACTTC. This chain joins TRBV24-1 and TRBJ2-5, with TRBD2 matching 13 bases. The germline V gene has CDR1 KGHDR and CDR2 SFDVKD. With V trimmed by 7 bases and J by 5 bases, 9 bases remained unmatched. This CDR3 comprises 16 residues.

The V gene is TRBV19, the J gene TRBJ1-5; 9 bases are a match to TRBD1. This CDR3 spans 17 amino acids. V lost 6 bases and J lost 4; bases outside the gene matches: 13. Germline-derived CDR1 and CDR2 are LNHDA and SQIVND (reference sequence). The CDR3 DNA reads TGTGCCAGTAGCCAATCACCGGGACAGGGATATAATCAGCCCCAGCATTTT. Amino acid sequence: CASSQSPGQGYNQPQHF. The full variable domain, its missing parts supplied by reference TRBV19 and TRBJ1-5, is DGGITQSPKYLFRKEGQNVTLSCEQNLNHDAMYWYRQDPGQGLRLIYYSQIVNDFQKGDIAEGYSVSREKKESFPLTVTSAQKNPTAFYLCASSQSPGQGYNQPQHFGDGTRLSIL.

The V and J genes are TRBV28 and TRBJ1-2; 7 nucleotides match TRBD1. Germline V gene sequence: CDR1 MDHEN, CDR2 SYDVKM. The CDR3 runs to 15 residues. V dropped 5 bases and J dropped 1; count of bases not matched to a gene: 7. The CDR3 sequence is CASSHPGQLNYGYTF. The CDR3 DNA sequence: TGTGCCAGCAGTCACCCGGGACAGCTTAACTATGGCTACACCTTC.

V gene TRBV23-1 combines with J gene TRBJ1-5, with 12 positions matching TRBD1. TRBV23-1 is designated an ORF whose function remains uncertain. The CDR3 spans 16 residues. The V and J ends lost 5 bases and 5 bases, in that order; junction bases with no gene match: 7. The CDR3 DNA reads as TGCGCCAGCAGTTCAAACGGGGACAGGGGGCATCAGCCCCAGCATTTT. It yields the protein CASSSNGDRGHQPQHF.

J is TRBJ1-5 and V is TRBV18; tentatively, D is TRBD1 (5 bases). The CDR3 spans 16 residues. V gave up 4 bases and J gave up 4 bases, with 17 bases separating them. CDR1 is KGHSH and CDR2 is LQKENI in the germline V gene. CDR3 DNA sequence: TGTGCCAGCTCACGCCGAGGTGGACAAGGGAATCAGCCCCAGCATTTT. The encoded protein is CASSRRGGQGNQPQHF.

The chain carries TRBV28 and TRBJ1-2, with a weak D call TRBD1 (6 bases). This CDR3 comprises 13 residues. Trimming removed 2 bases from V and 2 bases from J, with 6 bases in between. The germline V gene encodes CDR1 MDHEN and CDR2 SYDVKM. Written as DNA, the CDR3 is TGTGCCAGCAGTTTACAGGGGAACTATGGCTACACCTTC. Protein sequence: CASSLQGNYGYTF.

The chain recombines TRBV11-2 with TRBJ2-1, with D possibly matching TRBD1 (5 bases). The CDR3 sequence is 14 residues long. Trimming shortened V by 4 bases and J by 5 bases, and 12 bases separated the two germline ends. Germline lookup yields CDR1 SGHAT and CDR2 FQNNGV. CDR3 DNA: TGTGCCAGCAGCTCCCAGCCCAGGGACAATGAGCAGTTCTTC. This encodes CASSSQPRDNEQFF. The variable domain in full, completed from reference TRBV11-2 and TRBJ2-1, reads EAGVAQSPRYKIIEKRQSVAFWCNPISGHATLYWYQQILGQGPKLLIQFQNNGVVDDSQLPKDRFSAERLKGVDSTLKIQPAKLEDSAVYLCASSSQPRDNEQFFGPGTRLTVL.

The chain joins TRBV19 to TRBJ2-1, with a possible D match to TRBD2 (7 bases). Germline assignment: CDR1 LNHDA and CDR2 SQIVND (reference sequence). Trimming cost V 5 bases and J 0 bases, with 17 bases left between them. There are 17 residues in the CDR3. CDR3 coding DNA: TGTGCCAGTAGTTGGGGGGCGGGAGACCACTCCTACAATGAGCAGTTCTTC. It specifies CASSWGAGDHSYNEQFF. Drawing the rest from reference TRBV19 and TRBJ2-1, the complete variable domain is DGGITQSPKYLFRKEGQNVTLSCEQNLNHDAMYWYRQDPGQGLRLIYYSQIVNDFQKGDIAEGYSVSREKKESFPLTVTSAQKNPTAFYLCASSWGAGDHSYNEQFFGPGTRLTVL.

The chain recombines TRBV19 with TRBJ2-5; D is possibly TRBD1 (5 bases). This CDR3 comprises 15 residues. V was shortened by 5 bases and J by 3 bases, with 16 bases between the two germline ends. Germline lookup yields CDR1 LNHDA and CDR2 SQIVND (reference sequence). The CDR3 loop reads CASSPSGPTKETQYF. The CDR3, as DNA: TGTGCCAGTAGTCCGTCAGGGCCCACCAAAGAGACCCAGTACTTC.